Listed here are 27 T cell receptor beta chains from one sample, sequenced in a study of blood T cell repertoires in COVID-19. Sequenced by immunoSEQ multiplex PCR; TCRdb stores in-frame clones only, minus some. The repertoire holds around 240,000 clones, with approximately 85% as singletons. The sequencing input was PBMCs or T cells enriched from blood (not recorded which). The receptors come from a woman between 45 and 60 years old who had recovered from COVID-19.

This clone appeared a few times. The V gene is TRBV5-4, the J gene TRBJ2-7, with 9 bases that match TRBD1. Germline CDR1 reads SGHNT; CDR2 reads YYREEE (reference sequence). V lost 6 bases and J lost 2; bases outside the gene matches: 6. The CDR3 has 14 amino acids. The DNA for the CDR3 is TGTGCCAGCACCCGACAGGGGGGGACCTACGAGCAGTACTTC. Amino acid sequence: CASTRQGGTYEQYF.

Note on this clone: The germline gene is not matched at one end of the junction; a read error may be the cause. The chain carries TRBV7-9 and TRBJ1-2, with D maybe TRBD1 (5 bases). The CDR3 has 11 amino acids. Germline CDR1 and CDR2: SEHNR and FQNEAQ (reference sequence). The CDR3 coding sequence is TGTGCCAGCAGCTTCCAGGGCCCGGGCGTCTTC. This encodes CASSFQGPGVF.

The genes are TRBV5-1 and TRBJ2-1; 12 positions agree with TRBD2. CDR1 is SGHRS, CDR2 YFSETQ, per germline. The length of the CDR3 is 16 residues. V lost 0 bases to trimming and J lost 6 bases; unmatched junction nucleotides: 4. The CDR3 loop reads CASSLVTSGGTNEQFF. The CDR3 DNA reads TGCGCCAGCAGCTTGGTCACTAGCGGGGGGACCAATGAGCAGTTCTTC.

Regarding this clone: The same CDR3 can be traced to other DNA sequences in this sample. J is TRBJ2-7 and V is TRBV28; perhaps TRBD1 as D (5 bases). V lost 3 bases to trimming and J lost 2 bases, with 11 bases between them. The CDR3 extends over 14 amino acids. Germline lookup yields CDR1 MDHEN and CDR2 SYDVKM. The CDR3 reads CASSLAQGTYEQYF. The CDR3 DNA reads TGTGCCAGCAGTTTGGCGCAGGGTACCTACGAGCAGTACTTC.

The chain uses TRBV19 and TRBJ1-1; 10 bases are shared with TRBD1. Trimming took 6 bases from V and 5 from J; bases not matched to a gene: 3. Germline CDR1 reads LNHDA; CDR2 reads SQIVND (reference sequence). There are 13 residues in the CDR3. CDR3 amino acids: CASSRDRGTEAFF. DNA of the CDR3: TGTGCCAGTAGCCGGGACAGGGGAACTGAAGCTTTCTTT.

The chain combines TRBV18 with TRBJ2-6; D is possibly TRBD2 (6 bases). V lost 6 bases and J lost 11, with 23 bases in between. Germline V lookup: CDR1 KGHSH, CDR2 LQKENI. CDR3 length: 16 amino acids. In nucleotides, the CDR3 is TGTGCCAGCTCTTCGAGCGGGTCGGTCCCCTTGTACGTCCTGACTTTC. It codes for CASSSSGSVPLYVLTF.

The chain combines TRBV11-1 with TRBJ2-5; D not certain. Per the germline V gene, CDR1 is SGHAT and CDR2 is FQDESV (reference sequence). The CDR3 is 14 amino acids. Between the trimmed V and J ends, which lost 0 bases and 5 bases, there was a span of 10 bases. The CDR3 spells CASSLAPGPETQYF. The DNA for the CDR3 is TGTGCCAGCAGCTTAGCCCCAGGCCCGGAGACCCAGTACTTC.

The chain has TRBV25-1 and TRBJ1-3; D unclear. The germline V gene encodes CDR1 MGHDK and CDR2 SYGVNS. V was trimmed by 3 bases and J by 8 bases, leaving 14 bases between them. The CDR3 totals 14 residues. This CDR3 is CASSERALGDTIYF. Written as DNA, the CDR3 is TGTGCCAGCAGTGAGCGAGCCCTCGGAGACACCATATATTTT. Full variable domain (missing parts from reference TRBV25-1 and TRBJ1-3): EADIYQTPRYLVIGTGKKITLECSQTMGHDKMYWYQQDPGMELHLIHYSYGVNSTEKGDLSSESTVSRIRTEHFPLTLESARPSHTSQYLCASSERALGDTIYFGEGSWLTVV.

The V and J genes are TRBV7-9 and TRBJ2-7; 10 positions match TRBD2. The CDR3 is 15 residues long. Germline V lookup: CDR1 SEHNR, CDR2 FQNEAQ (reference sequence). Germline trimming cut 4 bases from V and 6 bases from J; bases unmatched to any gene: 9. CDR3 nucleotides: TGTGCCAGCAGCTGGGCTAGCGGGAGTTGGGGCGAGCAGTACTTC. Residues: CASSWASGSWGEQYF.

This clone was seen more than once but under ten times. This chain connects TRBV10-3 to TRBJ1-2, with D possibly TRBD1 on 5 matching bases. Germline loops: CDR1 ENHRY, CDR2 SYGVKD. There are 18 residues in the CDR3. Trimming shortened V by 3 bases and J by 0 bases, and 20 bases separated the two germline ends. CDR3 sequence reads: CAISDGTSPSATNYGYTF. The CDR3 DNA is TGTGCCATCAGTGATGGGACTTCACCCTCGGCCACTAACTATGGCTACACCTTC.

The V call is TRBV5-1, the J call TRBJ2-3; TRBD1 matches 8 bases. Germline CDR1 is SGHRS and CDR2 is YFSETQ. V lost 5 bases to trimming and J lost 4 bases; unmatched junction nucleotides: 3. This CDR3 contains 13 residues. CDR3 sequence: CASRPDRADTQYF. The DNA for the CDR3 is TGCGCCAGCAGACCGGACAGGGCAGATACGCAGTATTTT.

Here the CDR3 DNA reads TGTGCCAGCTCCCGGGACAGGGAAAATTCACCCCTCCACTTT. Translating it yields CASSRDRENSPLHF. J is TRBJ1-6 and V is TRBV18; 9 nucleotides match TRBD1. CDR3 size: 14 residues. The germline V gene encodes CDR1 KGHSH and CDR2 LQKENI. V lost 6 bases and J lost 7; bases outside the gene matches: 4.

The chain links TRBV11-3 to TRBJ1-1, with D tentatively TRBD1 (5 bases). The germline V and J ends were trimmed by 5 bases and 0 bases, with 16 bases remaining between them. The CDR3 is made up of 16 amino acids. Germline CDR1 is SGHNT and CDR2 is YENEEA. The CDR3 spells CASSPKIRAVNTEAFF. In nucleotides, the CDR3 is TGTGCCAGCAGCCCGAAGATCAGGGCCGTGAACACTGAAGCTTTCTTT.

The chain couples TRBV6-6 to TRBJ2-7; 7 bases fit TRBD1. CDR3 length: 13 residues. The germline V gene encodes CDR1 MNHNY and CDR2 SVGAGI (reference sequence). Losses at the gene ends were 5 bases for V and 2 bases for J; bases not matched to a gene: 3. The CDR3 DNA reads as TGTGCCAGCAGTGTAGACAGGGCCTACGAGCAGTACTTC. It is translated as CASSVDRAYEQYF.

The V and J genes are TRBV3-1 (or the pseudogene TRBV3-2) and TRBJ2-5; 11 nucleotides line up with TRBD2. The ends lost 0 bases at V and 4 bases at J; junction bases unmatched: 4. CDR3 length equals 16 residues. Per the germline V gene, CDR1 is LGHDT and CDR2 is YNNKEL (reference sequence). The CDR3 bases are TGTGCCAGCAGCCAAGATGGAACTAGCGGGGGAGAGACCCAGTACTTC. It is translated as CASSQDGTSGGETQYF.

This rearrangement joins TRBV5-1 to TRBJ1-1, with D uncertain. Trimming left V 7 bases short and J 1 base short, with 11 bases between. CDR3 length: 13 residues. Germline assignment: CDR1 SGHRS and CDR2 YFSETQ. The CDR3 nucleotides are TGCGCCAGCTCTGAGGTCCCGAACACTGAAGCTTTCTTT. Translating gives CASSEVPNTEAFF.

V usage is TRBV6-5 and J usage is TRBJ1-6; a possible D gene is TRBD1 (5 bases). Per germline, CDR1 MNHEY and CDR2 SVGAGI. CDR3 size: 15 residues. Deletions cut 2 bases from V and 4 bases from J, with 9 bases between. The CDR3 spells CASSYGQAYNSPLHF. CDR3 coding DNA: TGTGCCAGCAGTTACGGACAAGCTTATAATTCACCCCTCCACTTT.

This clone has a single count. The V and J genes are TRBV29-1 and TRBJ2-7, with D possibly matching TRBD1 (8 bases). CDR3 length: 15 amino acids. V gave up 7 bases and J gave up 1 base, with 20 bases separating them. CDR1 is SQVTM and CDR2 is ANQGSEA in the germline V gene. The CDR3 coding sequence is TGCAGCGCTGACGGGGGGACAGGCCGATCCTACGAGCAGTACTTC. This codes for CSADGGTGRSYEQYF.

The chain couples TRBV9 to TRBJ2-5; 8 bases align to TRBD2. J was trimmed by 1 base and V by 5 bases; bases with no gene match: 13. Germline assignment: CDR1 SGDLS and CDR2 YYNGEE. CDR3 length equals 17 residues. CDR3 in amino acids: CASSPNWTSSRQETQYF. CDR3 sequence (DNA): TGTGCCAGCAGTCCCAACTGGACTAGCAGTCGCCAAGAGACCCAGTACTTC.

The J gene is TRBJ1-1, the V gene TRBV12-5; D not resolved. Germline V gene data show CDR1 as LGHNT and CDR2 as FRNRAP. Trimming removed 1 base at V and 0 bases at J, with 9 bases between. The CDR3 covers 15 residues. The CDR3 spells CASGLGGGLNTEAFF. In DNA form, the CDR3 reads TGTGCTAGTGGTTTGGGGGGAGGGTTGAACACTGAAGCTTTCTTT.

The rearrangement links TRBV11-3 to TRBJ1-1; D unresolved. The CDR3 consists of 13 residues. Trimming cost V 5 bases and J 8 bases, with 15 bases left between them. Per the germline V gene, CDR1 is SGHNT and CDR2 is YENEEA. The CDR3 DNA sequence: TGTGCCAGCAGCCCCGAGCAGGAGGAGGAAGCTTTCTTT. Protein product: CASSPEQEEEAFF.

The V and J genes are TRBV29-1 and TRBJ1-1; D perhaps matches TRBD1 (6 bases). Trimming took off 6 bases at V and 2 bases at J, with 13 bases between the two ends. The CDR3 covers 13 residues. Germline CDR1 is SQVTM and CDR2 is ANQGSEA. CDR3 sequence reads: CSVRTEPNTEAFF. The CDR3 DNA reads as TGCAGCGTCCGGACAGAACCTAACACTGAAGCTTTCTTT.

This chain connects TRBV7-6 to TRBJ1-4; D remains ambiguous. V lost 5 bases to trimming and J lost 4 bases, with 11 bases between them. This CDR3 contains 14 residues. Germline values: CDR1 SGHVS, CDR2 FNYEAQ. The DNA of the CDR3 is TGTGCCAGCAGCCGAGACGGAGGTAATGAAAAACTGTTTTTT. Amino acid sequence: CASSRDGGNEKLFF.

The chain joins TRBV27 to TRBJ1-3; TRBD1 agrees at 8 bases. Trimming at V came to 6 bases and at J to 4 bases, leaving 11 bases not matched to a gene. This CDR3 has 16 residues. CDR1 MNHEY and CDR2 SMNVEV come from the germline V gene (reference sequence). CDR3 amino acids: CASSSGPGGSGNTIYF. The CDR3 coding sequence is TGTGCCAGCAGCTCCGGGCCAGGGGGCTCAGGAAACACCATATATTTT.

The chain couples TRBV2 to TRBJ1-5, with D tentatively TRBD1 (5 bases). This CDR3 spans 18 amino acids. Trimming took off 4 bases at V and 5 bases at J, with 24 bases between the two ends. Germline-derived CDR1 and CDR2 are SNHLY and FYNNEI. CDR3 loop: CASSGSNLRGTRDQPQHF. The CDR3, as DNA: TGTGCCAGCAGTGGGTCCAACCTCCGGGGGACCAGGGATCAGCCCCAGCATTTT. The variable domain in full, completed from reference TRBV2 and TRBJ1-5, reads EPEVTQTPSHQVTQMGQEVILRCVPISNHLYFYWYRQILGQKVEFLVSFYNNEISEKSEIFDDQFSVERPDGSNFTLKIRSTKLEDSAMYFCASSGSNLRGTRDQPQHFGDGTRLSIL.

The CDR3 here is CASSPQTANTEAFF. CDR3 in DNA: TGTGCCAGCAGCCCCCAGACAGCGAACACTGAAGCTTTCTTT. The chain combines TRBV9 with TRBJ1-1, with a tentative D call TRBD1 (5 bases). Germline CDR1 and CDR2: SGDLS and YYNGEE. The CDR3 has 14 residues. Trimming cost V 4 bases and J 1 base, with 11 bases left between them. Looking up the rest from reference TRBV9 and TRBJ1-1 gives the full variable domain: DSGVTQTPKHLITATGQRVTLRCSPRSGDLSVYWYQQSLDQGLQFLIQYYNGEERAKGNILERFSAQQFPDLHSELNLSSLELGDSALYFCASSPQTANTEAFFGQGTRLTVV.

This clone was counted once. J is TRBJ2-1 and V is TRBV25-1, with no clear D. Germline V CDR1 and CDR2: MGHDK, SYGVNS. The CDR3 is 14 amino acids. The germline V and J ends were trimmed by 0 bases and 3 bases, with 6 bases remaining between them. The CDR3 reads CASSEYYVYNEQFF. DNA of the CDR3: TGTGCCAGCAGTGAATATTATGTCTACAATGAGCAGTTCTTC.